This TCR beta chain stems from a study of CD8 T cells in ankylosing spondylitis. Study-wide points: Clones that were linked to disease were CD8+ and were relatively rare in peripheral blood. A TCR beta motif of fewer than ten highly homologous variants seemed to mark ankylosing spondylitis blood.

The germline V and J ends were trimmed by 7 bases and 2 bases, with 13 bases remaining between them. This CDR3 has 13 amino acids. The germline gives CDR1 SQVTM, CDR2 ANQGSEA. Each CDR3 protein is one row after TCRdb ran MiXCR on the 5' RACE reads. The sample yields under 250,000 distinct CDR3 sequences, over 30% seen once. This clonotype has only a few counts. Its cognate antigen is unknown. The source of this sequence is a male donor with ankylosing spondylitis or in good health (not recorded which). The sample was blood, either unsorted or a sorted T cell fraction (not recorded which). This chain joins TRBV29-1 and TRBJ2-3; D might be TRBD1 (6 bases). The CDR3 DNA sequence: TGCAGCGGTGGACAGCCCCACACAGATACGCAGTATTTT. It encodes CSGGQPHTDTQYF.